The rows below give T cell receptor beta chains drawn from one sample of a study of T cells in Graves' hyperthyroidism and ophthalmopathy. Via MiXCR, TCRdb re-called the multiplex PCR reads, giving one row per CDR3 protein. This table has some 800,000 distinct CDR3 sequences, 38% appearing once. The sequencing sample was made of blood. These receptors were collected from a man in his late teens or twenties with Graves' hyperthyroidism. CDR3s include the opening cysteine and the closing phenylalanine or tryptophan. Fields, in order: J gene, CDR3 length, V gene, clone size, D gene, CDR3 DNA, CDR3 protein. A D gene is named only where the DNA matches it firmly. The size entry is marked missing in some rows and otherwise reads once, few, many or a size class.

>TRBJ2-2|16|TRBV7-9|once|NA
TGTGCCAGCAGCCACCTCCGGAACAGGAACACCGGGGAGCTGTTTTTT
CASSHLRNRNTGELFF
>TRBJ1-1|13|TRBV7-6|few|NA
TGTGCCAGCAGTCCAGACAACAGGGCTGAAGCTTTCTTT
CASSPDNRAEAFF
>TRBJ1-1|18|TRBV25-1|many|NA
TGTGCCAGCAGTGGCAAGGGTGAGGCAGGGGTCCTGACCACTGAAGCTTTCTTT
CASSGKGEAGVLTTEAFF
>TRBJ2-5|11|TRBV7-2|many|NA
TGTGCCAGCACCCCAGGGGGGGCCCAGTACTTC
CASTPGGAQYF
>TRBJ2-5|14|TRBV7-9|many|NA
TGTGCCAGCAGCTTCGCACAGGGAAGGGAGACCCAGTACTTC
CASSFAQGRETQYF
>TRBJ1-1|14|TRBV29-1|once|TRBD1
TGCAGCGTTGAGGGCGGGACAGCGAACACTGAAGCTTTCTTT
CSVEGGTANTEAFF
>TRBJ1-1|13|TRBV7-2|many|NA
TGTGCCAGCAGCCCTCCGGGAACTGGATTGGCTTTCTTT
CASSPPGTGLAFF
>TRBJ1-2|14|TRBV9|many|TRBD1
TGTGCCAGCAGCGTTGAACAGGGGGACTATGGCTACACCTTC
CASSVEQGDYGYTF
>TRBJ1-1|9|TRBV4-3|few|NA
TGCGCCAGCAGCCAGGAAGCTTTCTTT
CASSQEAFF
>TRBJ1-2|15|TRBV20-1|once|NA
TGCAGTGCTAGTTATTGGAGGGGCAGGGGCTATGGCTACACCTTC
CSASYWRGRGYGYTF
>TRBJ1-3|15|TRBV7-6|many|NA
TGTGCCAGCAGCTTGGGCTCTGACTCTGGAAACACCATATATTTT
CASSLGSDSGNTIYF
>TRBJ2-7|15|TRBV9|NA|NA
TGTGCCAGCAGCGCGCGACAGGGAGGGATGAACGAGCAGTACTTC
CASSARQGGMNEQYF
>TRBJ1-1|13|TRBV2|many|NA
TGTGCCAGCAGGCAGGACAGGAACACTGAAGCTTTCTTT
CASRQDRNTEAFF